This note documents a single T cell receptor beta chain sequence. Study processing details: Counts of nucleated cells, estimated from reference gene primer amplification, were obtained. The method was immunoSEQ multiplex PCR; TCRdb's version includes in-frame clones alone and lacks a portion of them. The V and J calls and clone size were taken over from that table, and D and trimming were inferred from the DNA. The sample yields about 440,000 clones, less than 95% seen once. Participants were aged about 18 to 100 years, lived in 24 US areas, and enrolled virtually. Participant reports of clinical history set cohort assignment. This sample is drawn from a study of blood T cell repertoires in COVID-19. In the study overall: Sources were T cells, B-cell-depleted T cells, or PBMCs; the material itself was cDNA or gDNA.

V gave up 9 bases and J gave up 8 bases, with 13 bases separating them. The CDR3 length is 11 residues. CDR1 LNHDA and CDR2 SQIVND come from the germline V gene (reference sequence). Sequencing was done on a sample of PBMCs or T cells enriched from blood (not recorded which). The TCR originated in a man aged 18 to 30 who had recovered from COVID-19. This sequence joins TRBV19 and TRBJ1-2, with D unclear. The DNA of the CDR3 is TGTGCCAGCCGCGGCGTGAGAGGCTACACCTTC. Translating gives CASRGVRGYTF.